This entry lists 24 T cell receptor beta chains sequenced from one sample in a study of STAT5B mutations in CD4+ large granular lymphocyte leukemia. This table comes from immunoSEQ multiplex PCR, and its TCRdb copy is limited to in-frame clones, with some not included. The table has roughly 30,000 clones, approximately 86% seen once; the top ten hold about 4%. Sequencing used CD4+ T cells from blood buffy coats. Every receptor here comes from a human donor in good health.

The chain carries TRBV18 and TRBJ2-4, with 8 bases matching TRBD1. CDR3 length equals 13 residues. The ends lost 6 bases at V and 8 bases at J; junction bases unmatched: 6. Germline values: CDR1 KGHSH, CDR2 LQKENI. In DNA, the CDR3 is TGTGCCAGCTCGGCGACAGGGGCGGACATTCAGTACTTC. It translates to CASSATGADIQYF.

The chain carries TRBV12-2 and TRBJ2-2; the table names TRBD2, a call not compared with the DNA. TRBV12-2 corresponds to a pseudogene. The length of the CDR3 is 15 residues. In nucleotides, the CDR3 is TGTGCAAGTCGCTTCGGGGAGACGAACACCGGGGAGCTGTTTTTT. This translates into CASRFGETNTGELFF.

V and J are TRBV30 and TRBJ1-2; the D is unclear. Trimming removed 3 bases from V and 3 bases from J, with 11 bases in between. The CDR3 runs to 13 residues. The germline V gene encodes CDR1 GTSNPN and CDR2 SVGIG (reference sequence). The DNA of the CDR3 is TGTGCCTGGAGCAAAACAGTGCACTATGGCTACACCTTC. Its translation is CAWSKTVHYGYTF.

The chain carries TRBV9 and TRBJ2-3; 9 bases line up with TRBD2. The V gene end was trimmed by 3 bases and the J gene end by 0 bases; junction bases not matched to a gene: 17. The CDR3 covers 20 residues. CDR1 SGDLS and CDR2 YYNGEE come from the germline V gene. Here the CDR3 DNA reads TGTGCCAGCAGCGGTACCCAACTAGCGGGTATCGTCCTTAGCACAGATACGCAGTATTTT. Protein product: CASSGTQLAGIVLSTDTQYF.

The chain couples TRBV9 to TRBJ1-2, with 10 bases fitting TRBD1. Germline-derived CDR1 and CDR2 are SGDLS and YYNGEE. This CDR3 contains 14 residues. V lost 4 bases, J lost 5 bases, and 5 bases stayed unmatched. CDR3 sequence reads: CASSLRTGGYGYTF. In DNA, the CDR3 is TGTGCCAGCAGCCTTCGGACAGGGGGGTATGGCTACACCTTC.

The genes are TRBV9 and TRBJ1-3; a possible D gene is TRBD1 (5 bases). Germline loops: CDR1 SGDLS, CDR2 YYNGEE. This CDR3 is 17 amino acids long. The ends were cut back, 3 bases at V and 0 bases at J, with 16 bases in the middle. CDR3 nucleotides: TGTGCCAGCAGCGCCCGGACCCCAGGGACCTCTGGAAACACCATATATTTT. It encodes CASSARTPGTSGNTIYF.

This chain connects TRBV18 to TRBJ2-7; D gene ambiguous. Germline loops: CDR1 KGHSH, CDR2 LQKENI. V lost 0 bases and J lost 1, with 4 bases in between. There are 13 residues in the CDR3. CDR3 sequence (DNA): TGTGCCAGCTCACCACCTTCTTCCTACGAGCAGTACTTC. It specifies CASSPPSSYEQYF. The full variable domain, its missing parts supplied by reference TRBV18 and TRBJ2-7, is NAGVMQNPRHLVRRRGQEARLRCSPMKGHSHVYWYRQLPEEGLKFMVYLQKENIIDESGMPKERFSAEFPKEGPSILRIQQVVRGDSAAYFCASSPPSSYEQYFGPGTRLTVT.

This clone was seen once. The genes are TRBV9 and TRBJ2-5, with TRBD2 matching over 13 bases. This CDR3 comprises 17 residues. Unmatched junction bases numbered 4, after V lost 0 bases and J lost 2 bases. Germline-derived CDR1 and CDR2 are SGDLS and YYNGEE. The CDR3 sequence: CASSVGGLAGVQETQYF. DNA of the CDR3: TGTGCCAGCAGCGTAGGAGGACTAGCGGGGGTACAAGAGACCCAGTACTTC.

The V gene is TRBV18, the J gene TRBJ2-7, with a tentative D call TRBD1 (5 bases). With 5 bases removed from V and 5 bases from J, the gap between germline ends came to 16 bases. Germline V CDR1 and CDR2: KGHSH, LQKENI. The CDR3 is made up of 14 amino acids. The CDR3 DNA is TGTGCCAGCTCATCGTCTCCCAGGGATGACGAGCAGTACTTC. Protein: CASSSSPRDDEQYF.

The chain recombines TRBV10-3 with TRBJ1-2; 8 bases map to TRBD1. The ends lost 6 bases at V and 4 bases at J; junction bases unmatched: 4. The CDR3 runs 13 residues. Germline CDR1 is ENHRY and CDR2 is SYGVKD. The CDR3 here is CAIRDRVVYGYTF. The CDR3 DNA is TGTGCCATCAGGGACAGGGTGGTCTATGGCTACACCTTC.

This clone was picked up one time. The chain employs TRBV19 and TRBJ2-1, with unresolved D. From germline, CDR1 is LNHDA and CDR2 SQIVND (reference sequence). The CDR3 is 15 residues long. V was clipped by 3 bases and J by 6 bases, with 15 bases between them. Written as DNA, the CDR3 is TGTGCCAGTAGTATGGTTAGCCGCCTCGGCAATGAGCAGTTCTTC. Translation gives CASSMVSRLGNEQFF.

This clone was found once. This chain joins TRBV5-4 and TRBJ2-1, with no clear D. Germline-derived CDR1 and CDR2 are SGHNT and YYREEE (reference sequence). V was clipped by 0 bases and J by 7 bases, with 5 bases between them. CDR3 length: 12 amino acids. CDR3 in DNA: TGTGCCAGCAGCTTGGAGTGGAATGAGCAGTTCTTC. It codes for CASSLEWNEQFF. Filled out from reference TRBV5-4 and TRBJ2-1, the complete variable domain reads ETGVTQSPTHLIKTRGQQVTLRCSSQSGHNTVSWYQQALGQGPQFIFQYYREEENGRGNFPPRFSGLQFPNYSSELNVNALELDDSALYLCASSLEWNEQFFGPGTRLTVL.

This rearrangement joins TRBV11-3 to TRBJ2-5, with 10 bases lining up with TRBD1. Germline CDR1 SGHNT, CDR2 YENEEA. V was clipped by 1 base and J by 4 bases; unmatched bases: 3. CDR3 size: 15 residues. Here the CDR3 reads CASSLGGTGVETQYF. The CDR3 DNA is TGTGCCAGCAGCTTAGGCGGGACAGGGGTAGAGACCCAGTACTTC.

V and J are TRBV3-2 and TRBJ1-1. TRBV3-2 is annotated as a pseudogene. The CDR3 totals 9 residues. The CDR3 region is CASSQEAFF. The DNA for the CDR3 is TGTGCCAGCAGCCAAGAAGCTTTCTTT.

The chain combines TRBV28 with TRBJ1-5; D is unresolved. The CDR3 sequence is 13 residues long. Germline V gives CDR1 MDHEN, CDR2 SYDVKM. The germline V and J ends were trimmed by 7 bases and 0 bases, with 7 bases remaining between them. This chain's CDR3 is CASTFYSNQPQHF. The CDR3 DNA follows: TGTGCCAGCACATTTTATAGCAATCAGCCCCAGCATTTT.

This chain uses TRBV10-1 with TRBJ1-2, with D unresolved. In germline, CDR1 is WNHNN, CDR2 SYGVQD (reference sequence). CDR3 length equals 13 residues. V shed 0 bases and J shed 5 bases, with 7 bases lying between them. This CDR3 is CASSESDEYGYTF. The CDR3, as DNA: TGCGCCAGCAGTGAGTCGGATGAGTATGGCTACACCTTC.

The J gene is TRBJ2-7, the V gene TRBV27; tentatively, D is TRBD1 (5 bases). CDR3 length: 15 residues. CDR1 is MNHEY and CDR2 is SMNVEV in the germline V gene (reference sequence). The ends were cut back, 6 bases at V and 3 bases at J, with 18 bases in the middle. CDR3 residues: CASRTTGSGYYEQYF. In nucleotides, the CDR3 is TGTGCCAGCAGAACCACTGGGTCAGGGTACTACGAGCAGTACTTC.

This clone was recorded a few times. The chain joins TRBV5-5 to TRBJ1-3; D gene ambiguous. CDR1 and CDR2 from the germline V gene are SGHKS and YYEKEE (reference sequence). CDR3 length equals 15 residues. Between the trimmed V and J ends, which lost 3 bases and 0 bases, there was a span of 10 bases. The CDR3 region is CASSSRPSSGNTIYF. Written as DNA, the CDR3 is TGTGCCAGCAGCTCCCGACCGAGCTCTGGAAACACCATATATTTT.

J is TRBJ2-5 and V is TRBV2; 8 bases are shared with TRBD1. Germline V lookup: CDR1 SNHLY, CDR2 FYNNEI. This CDR3 has 14 amino acids. V dropped 4 bases and J dropped 5; count of bases not matched to a gene: 6. CDR3 in amino acids: CASSVQGAWETQYF. CDR3 nucleotides: TGTGCCAGCAGTGTTCAGGGGGCATGGGAGACCCAGTACTTC.

The chain employs TRBV5-6 and TRBJ2-1; perhaps TRBD2 as D (6 bases). CDR3 length: 15 amino acids. CDR1 is SGHDT, CDR2 YYEEEE, per germline. The ends were cut back, 2 bases at V and 0 bases at J, with 9 bases in the middle. The CDR3 coding sequence is TGTGCCAGCAGCTTATATAGCGGCTCCTACAATGAGCAGTTCTTC. Translated, it gives CASSLYSGSYNEQFF.

The chain uses TRBV7-2 and TRBJ2-1; 8 nucleotides align to TRBD2. The CDR3 covers 15 residues. Losses at the gene ends were 4 bases for V and 7 bases for J; bases not matched to a gene: 9. Germline V lookup: CDR1 SGHTA, CDR2 FQGNSA. CDR3 sequence (DNA): TGTGCCAGCAGCTCATACCCGGGACTAGAAAATGAGCAGTTCTTC. Its protein is CASSSYPGLENEQFF.

The rearrangement joins TRBV7-6 to TRBJ2-5; a possible D gene is TRBD2 (5 bases). V lost 1 base to trimming and J lost 1 base, with 7 bases between them. Per the germline V gene, CDR1 is SGHVS and CDR2 is FNYEAQ. The CDR3 is 14 amino acids. DNA for the CDR3: TGTGCCAGCAGCTTAGGGACTTCCCAAGAGACCCAGTACTTC. This codes for CASSLGTSQETQYF.

V usage is TRBV19 and J usage is TRBJ2-3, with 10 nucleotides matching TRBD2. CDR1 and CDR2 from the germline V gene are LNHDA and SQIVND (reference sequence). The CDR3 extends over 15 amino acids. Trimming took 10 bases from V and 2 from J; bases not matched to a gene: 9. The CDR3 DNA sequence: TGTGCCACTTCGACCACTAGCGGGGCCACAGATACGCAGTATTTT. Encoded protein: CATSTTSGATDTQYF.

The chain joins TRBV4-1 to TRBJ2-1; D not resolved. Trimming left V 6 bases short and J 3 bases short, with 9 bases between. CDR3 length: 13 residues. Germline V gene data show CDR1 as MGHRA and CDR2 as YSYEKL. CDR3 DNA: TGCGCCAGCAGTAGAAGCGTCTACAATGAGCAGTTCTTC. Its protein product is CASSRSVYNEQFF.